The source of this TCR beta chain is a study of blood T cells in healthy people across ages. Study-level results: Both higher diversity and more naive CD4+ cells marked long-lived donors when set against aged donors.

PCR was performed a second time for roughly 6 to 12 cycles using a sample-barcoded 5' primer and a J-beta primer mix. MiXCR, run by TCRdb on the 5' RACE reads, gives a single entry per CDR3 protein. This table has about 1.5 million distinct CDR3 sequences, roughly two fifths appearing once. The CDR3 contains 13 residues. In germline, CDR1 is MNHEY, CDR2 SVGAGI. V lost 2 bases and J 3 bases, leaving 7 bases between the germline ends. This clonotype was seen many times. What it binds is unknown. The chain joins TRBV6-5 to TRBJ2-5; maybe TRBD2 (5 bases). The sample consisted of blood. The origin of this receptor is a woman younger than 35 in good health. CDR3 bases: TGTGCCAGCAGTTACCTCGGGGAAGAGACCCAGTACTTC. This codes for CASSYLGEETQYF.